The clone carrying this T cell receptor beta chain was observed many times. The antigen is not known. The data originate from a study of identical twins. Trimming left V 2 bases short and J 7 bases short, with 13 bases between. The germline V gene has CDR1 SGHRS and CDR2 YFSETQ. The CDR3 loop spans 13 amino acids. The study, taken as a whole, reports: Memory repertoires showed no such pattern, whereas abundant cord blood beta clonotypes carried fewer insertions. Some out-of-frame alpha sequences were shared by twins, and these showed excess low generation probability.

A universal primer site was created by template switching, with the cDNA bearing unique molecular identifiers. TCRdb re-derived calls from the 5' RACE reads in MiXCR, one entry per CDR3 protein. The repertoire includes roughly 280,000 distinct CDR3 sequences, roughly 8.6% of them detected once, and roughly 6.8% sits in the top ten. The sample also formed part of further work on yellow fever vaccine responses in identical twins.

The gene calls are TRBV5-1 and TRBJ2-7; tentative D call: TRBD1 (6 bases). The sequence was collected from a woman aged 18-35 years in good health. The sequencing input was CD8+ T cells sorted from blood. In nucleotides, the CDR3 is TGCGCCAGCAGCTTAGAGGGGGTCGGGGAGCAGTACTTC. This codes for CASSLEGVGEQYF.